This entry lists 17 T cell receptor beta chains sequenced from one sample in a study of CD8 T cells in Susac syndrome. The authors reverse transcribed 0.5 to 1 ug RNA with random hexamers. Via MiXCR, TCRdb re-called the immunoSEQ multiplex PCR reads, giving one row per CDR3 protein. The sample has roughly 67,000 distinct CDR3 sequences; less than 95% are singletons. Sequencing was performed on CD8+ T cells from PBMCs. The receptor source for this set is a human donor with multiple sclerosis.

V and J are TRBV24-1 and TRBJ2-1; D may be TRBD2 (5 bases). Germline values: CDR1 KGHDR, CDR2 SFDVKD. Trimming left V 2 bases short and J 9 bases short, with 10 bases between. This CDR3 is 13 amino acids long. The CDR3 loop is CATSDWLAGEQFF. The DNA of the CDR3 is TGTGCCACCAGTGATTGGCTAGCTGGTGAGCAGTTCTTC.

The genes are TRBV5-1 and TRBJ2-3; TRBD2 matches 9 bases. The germline V gene encodes CDR1 SGHRS and CDR2 YFSETQ. This CDR3 spans 15 amino acids. J gave up 2 bases and V 5 bases, and 6 bases lay outside the gene matches. CDR3 DNA sequence: TGCGCCAGCAGGCAGCGGGGGGCCCCCACAGATACGCAGTATTTT. Translated: CASRQRGAPTDTQYF.

This chain connects TRBV6-5 to TRBJ2-7, with D hard to call. V lost 6 bases to trimming and J lost 6 bases, with 15 bases between them. This CDR3 comprises 13 residues. Looked up from germline, CDR1 is MNHEY and CDR2 is SVGAGI. The CDR3 sequence is CASRPLTFGEQYF. CDR3 nucleotides: TGTGCCAGCAGACCCCTTACATTTGGCGAGCAGTACTTC.

This rearrangement joins TRBV29-1 to TRBJ2-7; D may match TRBD1 or TRBD2 (5 bases each). This CDR3 has 15 amino acids. Per the germline V gene, CDR1 is SQVTM and CDR2 is ANQGSEA. The V end lost 1 base, the J end lost 3 bases, and 16 bases lay between the germline ends. This CDR3 reads CSVEAPGRLNYEQYF. The DNA of the CDR3 is TGCAGCGTTGAAGCGCCGGGACGGTTGAACTACGAGCAGTACTTC.

The chain joins TRBV29-1 to TRBJ1-2; unclear D gene. Between the trimmed V and J ends, which lost 6 bases and 6 bases, there was a span of 17 bases. The CDR3 has 13 residues. Germline CDR1 and CDR2: SQVTM and ANQGSEA. This CDR3 reads CSVTGSPRNGYTF. The CDR3 DNA reads TGCAGCGTAACGGGATCCCCAAGGAATGGCTACACCTTC.

The CDR3 sequence: CASGWNQPQHF. The CDR3 nucleotides read TGTGCTAGTGGTTGGAATCAGCCCCAGCATTTT. This chain connects TRBV12-5 to TRBJ1-5, with D uncertain. V was clipped by 4 bases and J by 4 bases, with 2 bases between them. CDR3 length: 11 residues. The V gene's germline CDR1 is LGHNT and CDR2 FRNRAP.

The rearrangement uses TRBV27 and TRBJ1-1; 7 bases align to TRBD1. This CDR3 spans 14 amino acids. With V trimmed by 5 bases and J by 0 bases, 3 bases remained unmatched. The germline V gene has CDR1 MNHEY and CDR2 SMNVEV (reference sequence). The CDR3 region has the DNA TGTGCCAGCAGTCTGACAGGGATGAACACTGAAGCTTTCTTT. Amino acid sequence: CASSLTGMNTEAFF.

The rearrangement links TRBV29-1 to TRBJ2-7; the D is unclear. Germline V gene sequence: CDR1 SQVTM, CDR2 ANQGSEA. The CDR3 spans 13 residues. The germline V and J ends were trimmed by 4 bases and 2 bases, with 12 bases remaining between them. The CDR3 loop is CSVGTPGAYEQYF. The CDR3 coding sequence is TGCAGCGTTGGGACGCCGGGCGCCTACGAGCAGTACTTC.

This chain connects TRBV5-4 to TRBJ2-7; 7 bases line up with TRBD1. The V segment lost 3 bases and the J segment 1 base; nucleotides outside the gene matches: 4. The CDR3 runs 14 residues. Germline CDR1 is SGHNT and CDR2 is YYREEE (reference sequence). CDR3 sequence (DNA): TGTGCCAGCAGCTCTAGACAGGGATCCTACGAGCAGTACTTC. Its translation: CASSSRQGSYEQYF.

The V and J genes are TRBV12-3 or TRBV12-4 and TRBJ2-2; D uncertain. Trimming removed 11 bases at V and 5 bases at J, with 24 bases between. The CDR3 has 16 residues. For the CDR3, the DNA is TGTGCCTCTTCACCGTTGAACTTATGGGGAACCGGGGAGCTGTTTTTT. Its translation: CASSPLNLWGTGELFF.

The V call is TRBV6-5, the J call TRBJ2-7; no definite D call. This CDR3 has 14 amino acids. The V gene lost 5 bases and the J gene lost 4 bases, with 15 bases spanning the gap. Germline CDR1 reads MNHEY; CDR2 reads SVGAGI. This CDR3 reads CASSVTVVLYEQYF. The CDR3 DNA sequence: TGTGCCAGCAGTGTAACAGTCGTTCTTTACGAGCAGTACTTC.

This clonotype was seen once. This rearrangement joins TRBV27 to TRBJ2-5; TRBD2 agrees at 9 bases. The CDR3 is made up of 14 amino acids. The V gene end was trimmed by 2 bases and the J gene end by 10 bases; junction bases not matched to a gene: 8. Germline assignment: CDR1 MNHEY and CDR2 SMNVEV (reference sequence). The CDR3 loop reads CASSLRREGGIQYF. The CDR3 region has the DNA TGTGCCAGCAGTTTAAGGCGGGAGGGGGGAATCCAGTACTTC.

The V and J genes are TRBV20-1 and TRBJ2-2, with TRBD2 as a possible D gene (7 bases). V shed 2 bases and J shed 7 bases, with 14 bases lying between them. CDR1 is DFQATT, CDR2 SNEGSKA, per germline (reference sequence). This CDR3 is 14 amino acids long. DNA for the CDR3: TGCAGTGCTAGACCCTCGGGGGGCTACGGGGAGCTGTTTTTT. Residues: CSARPSGGYGELFF.

The chain is built from TRBV29-1 and TRBJ1-3; 8 bases align to TRBD1. Per germline, CDR1 SQVTM and CDR2 ANQGSEA. V lost 0 bases and J lost 0; bases outside the gene matches: 10. This CDR3 is 18 amino acids long. The DNA for the CDR3 is TGCAGCGTTGAAGATCTTCCCGGGACAGGCTACTCTGGAAACACCATATATTTT. Protein sequence: CSVEDLPGTGYSGNTIYF.

This chain joins TRBV3-1 and TRBJ1-1; D remains ambiguous. The CDR3 is made up of 16 amino acids. Germline V gene lookup returns CDR1 LGHDT and CDR2 YNNKEL (reference sequence). Trimming removed 4 bases at V and 0 bases at J, with 15 bases between. CDR3 amino acids: CASSPGHPTLNTEAFF. The CDR3 DNA follows: TGTGCCAGCAGCCCCGGTCACCCGACCTTGAACACTGAAGCTTTCTTT.

V gene TRBV29-1 combines with J gene TRBJ2-7, with 7 bases identical to TRBD1. The CDR3 totals 13 residues. CDR1 SQVTM and CDR2 ANQGSEA come from the germline V gene. V gave up 4 bases and J gave up 1 base; unmatched junction bases: 4. In DNA, the CDR3 is TGCAGCGTTGCGACAGGGAATTCCTACGAGCAGTACTTC. Its protein is CSVATGNSYEQYF.

J is TRBJ1-2 and V is TRBV13; D not certain. Germline V gene lookup returns CDR1 PRHDT and CDR2 FYEKMQ (reference sequence). This CDR3 has 13 residues. The V gene lost 3 bases and the J gene lost 1 base, with 6 bases spanning the gap. DNA of the CDR3: TGTGCCAGCAGCTTGAAGGGTAACTATGGCTACACCTTC. Its translation is CASSLKGNYGYTF.